A single sample is the source of the 16 T cell receptor beta chains below, sequenced in a study of beta chain features in type 1 diabetes. The study's findings and limits: For Type 1 diabetes patients, all four CD4+ subsets carried TCRB CDR3s that were moderately but significantly shorter.

Antigen specificity for these receptors is unknown. Expressed TCRB transcripts were sequenced because the entire RNA isolate underwent reverse transcription. Profiling relied on immunoSEQ multiplex PCR, and the TCRdb table lists in-frame clones only, not all of them. The data show 200,000 to 300,000 clones, roughly 11% seen once. Sequences were obtained from naive CD4+ T cells from blood. The source of these receptors is a man younger than 40 with type 1 diabetes.

The chain has TRBV20-1 and TRBJ2-7, with D possibly matching TRBD1 (5 bases). The germline V and J ends were trimmed by 6 bases and 0 bases, with 6 bases remaining between them. Germline V gene data show CDR1 as DFQATT and CDR2 as SNEGSKA (reference sequence). The CDR3 contains 11 residues. The CDR3 DNA follows: TGCAGTGCGGGGCACTCCTACGAGCAGTACTTC. Amino acids: CSAGHSYEQYF.

This clone turned up a few times. The chain recombines TRBV25-1 with TRBJ1-5; maybe TRBD1 (5 bases). Trimming removed 1 base from V and 2 bases from J, with 9 bases in between. Germline-derived CDR1 and CDR2 are MGHDK and SYGVNS. The CDR3 consists of 15 residues. The CDR3 loop is CASSELGGGNQPQHF. Written as DNA, the CDR3 is TGTGCCAGCAGTGAATTGGGGGGGGGCAATCAGCCCCAGCATTTT. The full variable domain, completed using reference TRBV25-1 and TRBJ1-5, is EADIYQTPRYLVIGTGKKITLECSQTMGHDKMYWYQQDPGMELHLIHYSYGVNSTEKGDLSSESTVSRIRTEHFPLTLESARPSHTSQYLCASSELGGGNQPQHFGDGTRLSIL.

This clone was observed a handful of times. The chain couples TRBV5-4 to TRBJ2-5, with 12 bases matching TRBD2. CDR3 length equals 15 residues. CDR1 is SGHNT and CDR2 is YYREEE in the germline V gene (reference sequence). Trimming removed 4 bases from V and 2 bases from J; junction bases left unmatched: 3. CDR3 sequence reads: CASSLAGGIQETQYF. CDR3 nucleotides: TGTGCCAGCAGCCTAGCGGGGGGGATACAAGAGACCCAGTACTTC.

The V gene is TRBV11-2, the J gene TRBJ2-1; 10 nucleotides match TRBD2. J was trimmed by 4 bases and V by 5 bases; bases with no gene match: 5. The CDR3 extends over 15 amino acids. From germline, CDR1 is SGHAT and CDR2 FQNNGV. The chain's CDR3 is CASSQGLADYNEQFF. CDR3 sequence (DNA): TGTGCCAGCAGCCAAGGACTAGCGGATTACAATGAGCAGTTCTTC.

This clone was counted a few times. The rearrangement links TRBV19 to TRBJ2-7, with 8 nucleotides matching TRBD1. CDR3 length: 14 residues. Germline V lookup: CDR1 LNHDA, CDR2 SQIVND (reference sequence). V gave up 5 bases and J gave up 6 bases; unmatched junction bases: 9. This CDR3 is CASSLRGQGVEQYF. CDR3 sequence (DNA): TGTGCCAGTAGTCTGAGAGGACAGGGCGTCGAGCAGTACTTC.

A note on this clone: Within the sample, other DNA sequences also encode this same CDR3. V gene TRBV9 combines with J gene TRBJ2-7, with TRBD1 identical over 8 bases. The CDR3 loop spans 15 amino acids. V lost 0 bases to trimming and J lost 0 bases; unmatched junction nucleotides: 2. Germline V lookup: CDR1 SGDLS, CDR2 YYNGEE. The CDR3 DNA reads TGTGCCAGCAGCGTAGGTGGACAGGGCTCCTACGAGCAGTACTTC. It yields the protein CASSVGGQGSYEQYF.

The V and J genes are TRBV18 and TRBJ2-5; TRBD1 is a possible D gene (6 bases). Trimming cost V 3 bases and J 2 bases, with 13 bases left between them. Germline-derived CDR1 and CDR2 are KGHSH and LQKENI. This CDR3 region has 15 residues. The CDR3 is CASSPSRTDQETQYF. DNA for the CDR3: TGTGCCAGCTCACCGTCTCGGACAGATCAAGAGACCCAGTACTTC.

The rearrangement links TRBV11-2 to TRBJ2-7; 8 nucleotides agree with TRBD1. The V segment lost 6 bases and the J segment 6 bases; nucleotides outside the gene matches: 7. The CDR3 is made up of 13 amino acids. Germline CDR1 SGHAT, CDR2 FQNNGV. CDR3 amino acids: CASRPTGAREQYF. The CDR3 coding sequence is TGTGCCAGCAGACCGACAGGGGCCCGCGAGCAGTACTTC.

This chain uses TRBV9 with TRBJ2-2; perhaps TRBD2 as D (5 bases). CDR1 and CDR2 from the germline V gene are SGDLS and YYNGEE. The CDR3 is made up of 15 amino acids. V lost 0 bases, J lost 4 bases, and 10 bases lay in between. CDR3 bases: TGTGCCAGCAGCGTAGGTTCTAGCTCCACCGGGGAGCTGTTTTTT. Its translation: CASSVGSSSTGELFF.

This clone has just a few counts. V usage is TRBV14 and J usage is TRBJ2-3; 7 nucleotides agree with TRBD1. CDR3 length: 15 amino acids. V lost 4 bases to trimming and J lost 2 bases; unmatched junction nucleotides: 6. Germline V CDR1 and CDR2: SGHDN, FVKESK. In nucleotides, the CDR3 is TGTGCCAGCAGCCCCGGGACAGCTCACACAGATACGCAGTATTTT. Protein: CASSPGTAHTDTQYF.

This clone was seen a handful of times. The V call is TRBV7-2, the J call TRBJ2-7; 8 positions agree with TRBD2. The germline V gene encodes CDR1 SGHTA and CDR2 FQGNSA. This CDR3 comprises 15 residues. V was pared by 1 base and J by 1 base, with 3 bases of the junction left unmatched. As DNA, the CDR3 is TGTGCCAGCAGCTTAGAGGGCGGGGGGTCCTACGAGCAGTACTTC. Its translation is CASSLEGGGSYEQYF.

The chain has TRBV5-1 and TRBJ2-6, with D perhaps matching TRBD1 (6 bases). This CDR3 region has 16 residues. The V end was cut by 4 bases, the J end by 0 bases, with 11 bases between. Germline V lookup: CDR1 SGHRS, CDR2 YFSETQ. The CDR3 DNA is TGCGCCAGCAGCGTTGGACAGCTCTCTGGGGCCAACGTCCTGACTTTC. Its protein product is CASSVGQLSGANVLTF.

The V and J genes are TRBV4-3 and TRBJ1-2, with D possibly TRBD1 on 6 matching bases. Trimming took off 4 bases at V and 0 bases at J, with 12 bases between the two ends. The CDR3 is made up of 15 amino acids. CDR1 LGHNA and CDR2 YSLEER come from the germline V gene. Here the CDR3 reads CASSPQGRANYGYTF. In nucleotides, the CDR3 is TGCGCCAGCAGCCCCCAGGGGAGAGCTAACTATGGCTACACCTTC.

This chain joins TRBV18 and TRBJ2-3; 11 bases agree with TRBD2. CDR1 is KGHSH, CDR2 LQKENI, per germline. V shed 1 base, J shed 10 bases, and the junction held 4 bases outside the gene matches. CDR3 length equals 14 residues. The CDR3 DNA reads TGTGCCAGCTCACCACTGACTAGCGGGGAAGCGCAGTATTTT. Translated, it gives CASSPLTSGEAQYF.

The table lists this clone with a few counts. This chain uses TRBV18 with TRBJ1-2, with a weak D call TRBD1 (6 bases). Trimming left V 1 base short and J 7 bases short, with 13 bases between. This CDR3 has 14 residues. Germline CDR1 is KGHSH and CDR2 is LQKENI. The CDR3 region is CASSPRVNRVGYTF. The CDR3 coding sequence is TGTGCCAGCTCACCACGTGTTAACAGGGTTGGCTACACCTTC.

A few counts support this clone. The CDR3 spells CASSSTGFGYTF. CDR3 sequence (DNA): TGTGCCAGCAGCTCGACAGGGTTTGGCTACACCTTC. This rearrangement joins TRBV7-2 to TRBJ1-2, with 7 positions matching TRBD1. The CDR3 consists of 12 residues. Germline V lookup: CDR1 SGHTA, CDR2 FQGNSA. V was pared by 4 bases and J by 7 bases, with 3 bases of the junction left unmatched.